These 25 T cell receptor beta chains came from one sample sequenced in a study of cytotoxic CD8 clonotypes in ibrutinib-treated CLL. TCRdb keeps only in-frame clones here, not all; method: immunoSEQ multiplex PCR. Among 20,000 to 30,000 clones, roughly 74% were seen once, and the ten largest hold around 44%. The sequenced sample was PBMCs, obtained after 12 months of ibrutinib treatment. The receptor source for this set is a human donor with chronic lymphocytic leukemia.

The chain couples TRBV7-2 to TRBJ1-6; D is ambiguous. The V gene's germline CDR1 is SGHTA and CDR2 FQGNSA. The ends were cut back, 5 bases at V and 0 bases at J, with 5 bases in the middle. CDR3 length: 14 residues. This CDR3 is CASSLSSYNSPLHF. The CDR3 DNA reads as TGTGCCAGCAGCCTGAGCTCCTATAATTCACCCCTCCACTTT. Supplemented by reference TRBV7-2 and TRBJ1-6, the full variable domain reads GAGVSQSPSNKVTEKGKDVELRCDPISGHTALYWYRQSLGQGLEFLIYFQGNSAPDKSGLPSDRFSAERTGGSVSTLTIQRTQQEDSAVYLCASSLSSYNSPLHFGNGTRLTVT.

There are a few counts of this clone. V and J are TRBV2 and TRBJ2-7, with 7 bases lining up with TRBD1. Per germline, CDR1 SNHLY and CDR2 FYNNEI. Unmatched junction bases numbered 7, after V lost 7 bases and J lost 4 bases. The CDR3 has 13 residues. The DNA for the CDR3 is TGTGCCAGCACCCCGGGACAGACATACGAGCAGTACTTC. Residues: CASTPGQTYEQYF.

The chain carries TRBV7-3 and TRBJ2-5, with 11 bases that match TRBD2. Looked up from germline, CDR1 is SGHTA and CDR2 is FQGTGA. V was clipped by 5 bases and J by 2 bases; unmatched bases: 13. The CDR3 spans 18 residues. The CDR3 nucleotides read TGTGCCAGCAGCCCAGGGCCTAGCGGGGGGTCGAAACAAGAGACCCAGTACTTC. Translated: CASSPGPSGGSKQETQYF.

The rearrangement joins TRBV7-3 to TRBJ1-1; 12 nucleotides match TRBD1. In germline, CDR1 is SGHTA, CDR2 FQGTGA. V trimming: 4 bases; J trimming: 11 bases; junction bases outside the gene matches: 11. The CDR3 loop spans 15 amino acids. Here the CDR3 DNA reads TGTGCCAGCAGCTCCCATCCGGGACAGGGGGCAGCGGCTTTCTTT. Residues: CASSSHPGQGAAAFF.

The chain has TRBV4-2 and TRBJ1-1; TRBD1 might be the D (5 bases). V lost 3 bases and J lost 1, with 9 bases in between. Looked up from germline, CDR1 is LGHNA and CDR2 is YNFKEQ. The CDR3 spans 14 residues. The CDR3 bases are TGTGCCAGCAGCCAGCAAGACAGGAACACTGAAGCTTTCTTT. Translated: CASSQQDRNTEAFF.

The chain recombines TRBV5-1 with TRBJ2-4; the D gene is possibly TRBD2 (6 bases). Trimming stripped 2 bases from V and 7 bases from J, with 13 bases between. The CDR3 runs to 14 residues. Per germline, CDR1 SGHRS and CDR2 YFSETQ. The CDR3 protein is CASSLRQSGNIQYF. The CDR3 region has the DNA TGCGCCAGCAGCTTAAGACAGAGCGGGAACATTCAGTACTTC.

V gene TRBV9 combines with J gene TRBJ2-3; 15 bases line up with TRBD2. Germline CDR1 reads SGDLS; CDR2 reads YYNGEE. Trimming removed 0 bases from V and 2 bases from J; junction bases left unmatched: 4. The CDR3 runs 18 residues. The CDR3: CASSVGGTSGGLTDTQYF. The CDR3 DNA is TGTGCCAGCAGCGTAGGTGGGACTAGCGGGGGGCTCACAGATACGCAGTATTTT.

CDR3 in amino acids: CASARNTEAFF. As DNA, the CDR3 is TGCGCCAGCGCACGGAACACTGAAGCTTTCTTT. The J gene is TRBJ1-1, the V gene TRBV5-1; no definite D call. This CDR3 is built from 11 residues. Germline V gene sequence: CDR1 SGHRS, CDR2 YFSETQ. Trimming took 7 bases from V and 1 from J, leaving 5 bases between them.

The V call is TRBV5-1, the J call TRBJ2-1, with D perhaps TRBD2 (5 bases). The germline gives CDR1 SGHRS, CDR2 YFSETQ. The V and J ends lost 4 bases and 7 bases respectively, with 12 bases between them. The CDR3 has 13 residues. CDR3 DNA sequence: TGCGCCAGCAGCCCGGGAACAGCAAATGAGCAGTTCTTC. This translates into CASSPGTANEQFF.

This clone counts as hyperexpanded. The V gene is TRBV28, the J gene TRBJ1-2; D remains unclear. From germline, CDR1 is MDHEN and CDR2 SYDVKM. V was cut by 7 bases and J by 8 bases, with 17 bases left in between. This CDR3 comprises 13 residues. CDR3 bases: TGTGCCAGCACTATTGTCGCCTCTCGGGGCTACACCTTC. This codes for CASTIVASRGYTF.

J is TRBJ1-5 and V is TRBV30; D not resolved. This CDR3 comprises 15 residues. Germline loops: CDR1 GTSNPN, CDR2 SVGIG (reference sequence). This chain's CDR3 is CATNVGGGSNQPQHF. As DNA, the CDR3 is TGTGCGACGAACGTGGGCGGCGGCAGCAATCAGCCCCAGCATTTT. The full variable domain, its missing parts supplied by reference TRBV30 and TRBJ1-5, is SQTIHQWPATLVQPVGSPLSLECTVEGTSNPNLYWYRQAAGRGLQLLFYSVGIGQISSEVPQNLSASRPQDRQFILSSKKLLLSDSGFYLCATNVGGGSNQPQHFGDGTRLSIL.

The J gene is TRBJ2-5, the V gene TRBV6-1; weak D call: TRBD2 (6 bases). The DNA end is more similar to TRBJ2-7, so the J call may be wrong. Germline-derived CDR1 and CDR2 are MNHNS and SASEGT. The CDR3 is 14 residues long. Here the CDR3 reads CASSGRGSSYEQYF. The DNA of the CDR3 is TGTGCCAGCAGTGGGAGGGGTAGCTCCTACGAGCAGTACTTC.

The V gene is TRBV6-5, the J gene TRBJ1-2; TRBD1 might be the D (5 bases). Germline V gene data show CDR1 as MNHEY and CDR2 as SVGAGI. The ends were cut back, 8 bases at V and 2 bases at J, with 15 bases in the middle. The CDR3 is 14 residues long. The CDR3 DNA follows: TGTGCCAGCCGGACGGGCGGGGGAAACTATGGCTACACCTTC. It codes for CASRTGGGNYGYTF.

The V call is TRBV6-4, the J call TRBJ1-5; D is uncertain. The V gene lost 5 bases and the J gene lost 5 bases, with 13 bases spanning the gap. The CDR3 contains 14 residues. Germline CDR1 reads MRHNA; CDR2 reads SNTAGT. CDR3 in amino acids: CASSWVAAYQPQHF. The CDR3 DNA is TGTGCCAGCAGTTGGGTCGCTGCATATCAGCCCCAGCATTTT.

The V and J genes are TRBV19 and TRBJ2-3, with 14 bases matching TRBD2. J gave up 4 bases and V 7 bases, and 1 base lay outside the gene matches. Looked up from germline, CDR1 is LNHDA and CDR2 is SQIVND (reference sequence). The CDR3 is 14 amino acids. CDR3 region: CASKTSGGADTQYF. The DNA for the CDR3 is TGTGCCAGTAAGACTAGCGGGGGGGCAGATACGCAGTATTTT. Supplemented by reference TRBV19 and TRBJ2-3, the full variable domain reads DGGITQSPKYLFRKEGQNVTLSCEQNLNHDAMYWYRQDPGQGLRLIYYSQIVNDFQKGDIAEGYSVSREKKESFPLTVTSAQKNPTAFYLCASKTSGGADTQYFGPGTRLTVL.

This chain uses TRBV4-1 with TRBJ2-3, with D possibly being TRBD2 (5 bases). Trimming stripped 1 base from V and 4 bases from J, with 12 bases between. Germline V lookup: CDR1 MGHRA, CDR2 YSYEKL. CDR3 length equals 15 residues. CDR3 nucleotides: TGCGCCAGCAGCCAAGTAGGCCCCGGGGCAGATACGCAGTATTTT. Its translation is CASSQVGPGADTQYF.

The chain carries TRBV6-1 and TRBJ1-6, with 7 bases fitting TRBD1. This CDR3 has 15 amino acids. CDR1 and CDR2 (germline): MNHNS, SASEGT. V trimming: 3 bases; J trimming: 6 bases; junction bases outside the gene matches: 5. CDR3 amino acids: CASSDNRGPNSPLHF. CDR3 nucleotides: TGTGCCAGCAGTGACAACAGGGGACCTAATTCACCCCTCCACTTT.

The chain employs TRBV6-5 and TRBJ1-2; the D gene is possibly TRBD1 (5 bases). The CDR3 spans 15 residues. The germline V gene has CDR1 MNHEY and CDR2 SVGAGI. Trimming took off 2 bases at V and 4 bases at J, with 14 bases between the two ends. CDR3 nucleotides: TGTGCCAGCAGTTACGGCGCCAGGGAAGGCTATGGCTACACCTTC. Translation gives CASSYGAREGYGYTF.

The sample holds one count of this clone. This chain connects TRBV5-1 to TRBJ2-3, with 7 bases lining up with TRBD1. The CDR3 runs to 15 residues. V lost 4 bases, J lost 0 bases, and 5 bases stayed unmatched. The germline V gene encodes CDR1 SGHRS and CDR2 YFSETQ. CDR3 protein: CASSNQDRSTDTQYF. The CDR3 DNA follows: TGCGCCAGCAGCAATCAGGACAGGAGCACAGATACGCAGTATTTT.

This clone was counted between two and nine times. V is TRBV9 and J is TRBJ1-1; no clear D gene. Trimming shortened V by 0 bases and J by 1 base, and 13 bases separated the two germline ends. CDR1 and CDR2 from the germline V gene are SGDLS and YYNGEE. This CDR3 has 16 amino acids. CDR3 in DNA: TGTGCCAGCAGCGTAGGGGGTCCACAGCAGAACACTGAAGCTTTCTTT. Protein: CASSVGGPQQNTEAFF. The variable domain in full, with the rest retrieved from reference TRBV9 and TRBJ1-1, is DSGVTQTPKHLITATGQRVTLRCSPRSGDLSVYWYQQSLDQGLQFLIQYYNGEERAKGNILERFSAQQFPDLHSELNLSSLELGDSALYFCASSVGGPQQNTEAFFGQGTRLTVV.

The V and J genes are TRBV4-1 and TRBJ2-7; 9 bases align to TRBD2. The ends lost 5 bases at V and 2 bases at J; junction bases unmatched: 7. Germline loops: CDR1 MGHRA, CDR2 YSYEKL. The CDR3 is 15 amino acids. CDR3 region: CASSAGIAGAYEQYF. The CDR3 coding sequence is TGCGCCAGCAGCGCGGGTATAGCGGGGGCCTACGAGCAGTACTTC.

This sequence joins TRBV7-9 and TRBJ2-7; TRBD1 agrees at 8 bases. V gave up 3 bases and J gave up 5 bases; unmatched junction bases: 3. Germline V lookup: CDR1 SEHNR, CDR2 FQNEAQ (reference sequence). The CDR3 runs to 13 residues. CDR3 in DNA: TGTGCCAGCAGCTTGGCAGGGGGCGACGAGCAGTACTTC. Its translation is CASSLAGGDEQYF. Filled out from reference TRBV7-9 and TRBJ2-7, the complete variable domain reads DTGVSQNPRHKITKRGQNVTFRCDPISEHNRLYWYRQTLGQGPEFLTYFQNEAQLEKSRLLSDRFSAERPKGSFSTLEIQRTEQGDSAMYLCASSLAGGDEQYFGPGTRLTVT.

The chain is built from TRBV7-2 and TRBJ1-5, with TRBD1 as a possible D gene (5 bases). Trimming took 0 bases from V and 6 from J, leaving 12 bases between them. The CDR3 has 15 residues. The germline V gene encodes CDR1 SGHTA and CDR2 FQGNSA. Here the CDR3 DNA reads TGTGCCAGCAGCTTAGCCTCTGGGGGGATTCAGCCCCAGCATTTT. This gives the protein CASSLASGGIQPQHF.

The gene calls are TRBV2 and TRBJ2-4; D gene ambiguous. CDR3 length: 13 residues. Trimming stripped 8 bases from V and 9 bases from J, with 17 bases between. CDR1 is SNHLY and CDR2 is FYNNEI in the germline V gene. The CDR3 DNA is TGTGCCAGCGATGAGACTCTTTTGGGCATTCAGTACTTC. It is translated as CASDETLLGIQYF.

The chain combines TRBV4-1 with TRBJ1-2; D remains ambiguous. Germline V gene data show CDR1 as MGHRA and CDR2 as YSYEKL. There are 14 residues in the CDR3. The V end was cut by 0 bases, the J end by 3 bases, with 8 bases between. CDR3 amino acids: CASSQDTGDYGYTF. DNA of the CDR3: TGCGCCAGCAGCCAAGACACTGGAGACTATGGCTACACCTTC.